These 28 T cell receptor beta chains were all obtained from the same sample, sequenced in a study of control samples from healthy donors and cancer patients (dated by TCRdb to between 2020 and 2021). Libraries were constructed by the immunoSEQ multiplex PCR assay. The table comes from immuneACCESS by way of TCRdb, which keeps in-frame sequences with V and J called. Part of the clones is missing from these tables; in studies checked, under half for an unresolved V gene and the rest for unknown reasons. In all, the sample holds 100,000 to 150,000 clones, and 75% to 95% of those were seen once. Almost 2.5% of the sample is in the top ten clones. Material: blood. All receptors come from a young man in good health.

This clone appeared a single time. The rearrangement uses TRBV3-1 (or the pseudogene TRBV3-2) and TRBJ1-6, with a possible D match to TRBD1 (6 bases). Germline loops: CDR1 LGHDT, CDR2 YNNKEL (reference sequence). Between the trimmed V and J ends, which lost 6 bases and 7 bases, there was a span of 13 bases. CDR3 length equals 14 residues. CDR3 loop: CASRFRDKNSPLHF. CDR3 in DNA: TGTGCCAGCAGGTTCCGGGACAAGAATTCACCCCTCCACTTT.

The chain carries TRBV27 and TRBJ2-5; D might be TRBD1 (5 bases). Between the trimmed V and J ends, which lost 3 bases and 1 base, there was a span of 6 bases. CDR1 MNHEY and CDR2 SMNVEV come from the germline V gene (reference sequence). This CDR3 is built from 13 residues. CDR3 amino acids: CASSLGPQETQYF. The CDR3, as DNA: TGTGCCAGCAGTTTGGGGCCCCAAGAGACCCAGTACTTC.

This chain connects TRBV28 to TRBJ1-2; D is undetermined. Looked up from germline, CDR1 is MDHEN and CDR2 is SYDVKM. This CDR3 spans 12 amino acids. Trimming stripped 7 bases from V and 2 bases from J, with 8 bases between. The CDR3 coding sequence is TGTGCCAGCACCCAAGACAACTATGGCTACACCTTC. Its protein is CASTQDNYGYTF.

The V call is TRBV6-2 or TRBV6-3, the J call TRBJ2-1, with a weak D call TRBD2 (6 bases). V was pared by 0 bases and J by 1 base, with 16 bases between. The CDR3 is 18 residues long. The germline V gene encodes CDR1 MNHEY and CDR2 SVGEGT. The DNA for the CDR3 is TGTGCCAGCAGTTACTCGATGGGGGAGGTTACGTCCTACAATGAGCAGTTCTTC. This translates into CASSYSMGEVTSYNEQFF.

The chain employs TRBV2 and TRBJ1-1; D may be TRBD1 (6 bases). V was shortened by 8 bases and J by 1 base, with 14 bases between the two germline ends. The CDR3 length is 14 residues. From germline, CDR1 is SNHLY and CDR2 FYNNEI. DNA for the CDR3: TGTGCCAGCGTCGAACAGGGAGGGAACACTGAAGCTTTCTTT. Translated: CASVEQGGNTEAFF.

Of note for this clone: One end of the junction fails to match germline, which may point to a read error. V gene TRBV12-3 or TRBV12-4 combines with J gene TRBJ2-3; TRBD2 matches at 8 bases. The CDR3 spans 12 residues. The CDR3 bases are TGTGCCAGCAGTCTAGCGGGAGATACGCAGTATTTT. Amino acids: CASSLAGDTQYF.

J is TRBJ2-1 and V is TRBV5-8; no clear D. CDR3 size: 14 residues. From germline, CDR1 is SGHTS and CDR2 YDEGEE. The germline V and J ends were trimmed by 1 base and 8 bases, with 13 bases remaining between them. The CDR3 loop is CASSLFVVGDEQFF. CDR3 sequence (DNA): TGTGCCAGCAGCTTGTTTGTTGTTGGGGATGAGCAGTTCTTC.

J is TRBJ1-3 and V is TRBV6-1; D gene uncertain. There are 13 residues in the CDR3. Germline-derived CDR1 and CDR2 are MNHNS and SASEGT. Trimming removed 2 bases at V and 2 bases at J, with 4 bases between. CDR3 coding DNA: TGTGCCAGCAGTGAACCAGCTGGAAACACCATATATTTT. It encodes CASSEPAGNTIYF.

V is TRBV6-1 and J is TRBJ1-1; no clear D gene. This CDR3 contains 14 residues. V lost 3 bases, J lost 0 bases, and 8 bases lay in between. The germline CDR1 and CDR2 sequences are MNHNS and SASEGT. CDR3 sequence reads: CASSEMPVNTEAFF. The DNA of the CDR3 is TGTGCCAGCAGTGAGATGCCGGTGAACACTGAAGCTTTCTTT.

V is TRBV12-3 or TRBV12-4 and J is TRBJ2-1; D not resolved. This CDR3 is built from 13 residues. The V gene lost 1 base and the J gene lost 2 bases, with 3 bases spanning the gap. The CDR3 DNA is TGTGCCAGCAGTTTAGACCCCTACAATGAGCAGTTCTTC. It specifies CASSLDPYNEQFF.

The V and J genes are TRBV25-1 and TRBJ1-5; perhaps TRBD1 as D (6 bases). The V gene's germline CDR1 is MGHDK and CDR2 SYGVNS. The CDR3 is 17 amino acids. V was cut by 2 bases and J by 4 bases, with 18 bases left in between. CDR3 nucleotide sequence: TGTGCCAGCAGTGAAGCTACTACAGGGTCTATTAATCAGCCCCAGCATTTT. Translated: CASSEATTGSINQPQHF.

This clone is a singleton in its sample. V gene TRBV11-3 combines with J gene TRBJ2-3; D uncertain. Germline V gene data show CDR1 as SGHNT and CDR2 as YENEEA. V was clipped by 5 bases and J by 1 base, with 13 bases between them. The CDR3 has 15 residues. The CDR3 here is CASSLSTPGTDTQYF. DNA of the CDR3: TGTGCCAGCAGCCTAAGCACTCCTGGCACAGATACGCAGTATTTT. The full variable domain, in which reference TRBV11-3 and TRBJ2-3 provide the parts outside the CDR3, is EAGVVQSPRYKIIEKKQPVAFWCNPISGHNTLYWYLQNLGQGPELLIRYENEEAVDDSQLPKDRFSAERLKGVDSTLKIQPAELGDSAVYLCASSLSTPGTDTQYFGPGTRLTVL.

This chain connects TRBV5-1 to TRBJ1-4; no reliable D call. The ends were cut back, 6 bases at V and 5 bases at J, with 14 bases in the middle. CDR3 size: 14 residues. CDR1 is SGHRS, CDR2 YFSETQ, per germline. CDR3: CASKSVTGNEKLFF. CDR3 DNA sequence: TGCGCCAGCAAATCGGTTACGGGGAATGAAAAACTGTTTTTT.

The V gene is TRBV6-5, the J gene TRBJ2-7; weak D call: TRBD1 (6 bases). V was clipped by 7 bases and J by 7 bases, with 17 bases between them. The CDR3 totals 13 residues. Germline CDR1 reads MNHEY; CDR2 reads SVGAGI. The CDR3, as DNA: TGTGCCAGCATCGCACAGGGTACTCGGGAGCAGTACTTC. Encoded protein: CASIAQGTREQYF.

The rearrangement joins TRBV6-5 to TRBJ2-1; D unresolved. Germline CDR1 and CDR2: MNHEY and SVGAGI. The CDR3 covers 12 residues. Deletions cut 4 bases from V and 10 bases from J, with 11 bases between. The CDR3 is CASSSVTREQFF. For the CDR3, the DNA is TGTGCCAGCAGTTCTGTTACAAGAGAGCAGTTCTTC.

The CDR3 DNA reads as TGTGCCAGCAGCCAAGCGGTACTAGCGGGGGGTGGCAATGAGCAGTTCTTC. It is translated as CASSQAVLAGGGNEQFF. The rearrangement uses TRBV4-2 and TRBJ2-1, with 12 bases aligning to TRBD2. The germline V gene encodes CDR1 LGHNA and CDR2 YNFKEQ. The V segment lost 1 base and the J segment 6 bases; nucleotides outside the gene matches: 7. The CDR3 spans 17 residues.

This clone was counted once. The chain combines TRBV2 with TRBJ2-2; possible D gene TRBD1, 6 bases. This CDR3 has 14 amino acids. The V end lost 6 bases, the J end lost 5 bases, and 13 bases lay between the germline ends. From germline, CDR1 is SNHLY and CDR2 FYNNEI. CDR3 sequence: CASRLTGLTGELFF. The CDR3 DNA reads as TGTGCCAGCAGACTTACAGGGTTGACCGGGGAGCTGTTTTTT.

The CDR3 nucleotides read TGTGCCAGCAGCAGCACGATCGGGACAGACAAAAACATTCAGTACTTC. Protein sequence: CASSSTIGTDKNIQYF. The chain employs TRBV7-9 and TRBJ2-4, with 7 bases aligning to TRBD1. Per germline, CDR1 SEHNR and CDR2 FQNEAQ (reference sequence). V was clipped by 5 bases and J by 3 bases; unmatched bases: 10. CDR3 length: 16 amino acids.

This chain joins TRBV7-9 and TRBJ1-1; D remains unclear. The germline V gene encodes CDR1 SEHNR and CDR2 FQNEAQ (reference sequence). Deletions cut 1 base from V and 11 bases from J, with 5 bases between. The CDR3 is 10 residues long. CDR3 sequence: CASSLGAAFF. The CDR3 nucleotides are TGTGCCAGCAGCTTAGGGGCGGCTTTCTTT.

The chain recombines TRBV5-1 with TRBJ2-5, with D unclear. Germline assignment: CDR1 SGHRS and CDR2 YFSETQ. Trimming took off 0 bases at V and 5 bases at J, with 8 bases between the two ends. The CDR3 contains 13 residues. CDR3 amino acids: CASSLDVGETQYF. The CDR3 coding sequence is TGCGCCAGCAGCTTGGACGTCGGGGAGACCCAGTACTTC.

The chain has TRBV28 and TRBJ2-3; 8 bases map to TRBD2. J was trimmed by 4 bases and V by 5 bases; bases with no gene match: 2. There are 13 residues in the CDR3. Germline lookup yields CDR1 MDHEN and CDR2 SYDVKM. The CDR3 nucleotides read TGTGCCAGCAGTACGGGGGGGCCAGATACGCAGTATTTT. Its protein is CASSTGGPDTQYF.

The chain uses TRBV5-4 and TRBJ2-1, with 9 bases matching TRBD1. This CDR3 has 16 residues. Germline V lookup: CDR1 SGHNT, CDR2 YYREEE (reference sequence). Germline trimming cut 0 bases from V and 3 bases from J; bases unmatched to any gene: 4. This CDR3 is CASSLEVTGGYNEQFF. CDR3 in DNA: TGTGCCAGCAGCTTGGAGGTGACAGGGGGCTACAATGAGCAGTTCTTC. Looking up the rest from reference TRBV5-4 and TRBJ2-1 gives the full variable domain: ETGVTQSPTHLIKTRGQQVTLRCSSQSGHNTVSWYQQALGQGPQFIFQYYREEENGRGNFPPRFSGLQFPNYSSELNVNALELDDSALYLCASSLEVTGGYNEQFFGPGTRLTVL.

V is TRBV5-4 and J is TRBJ2-5; 9 nucleotides align to TRBD2. CDR1 is SGHNT, CDR2 YYREEE, per germline (reference sequence). The CDR3 contains 11 residues. This CDR3 reads CAGREGATQYF. CDR3 sequence (DNA): TGTGCGGGGCGGGAGGGAGCGACCCAGTACTTC.

The chain couples TRBV30 to TRBJ2-2, with 7 bases matching TRBD1. The CDR3 has 15 amino acids. Germline V gives CDR1 GTSNPN, CDR2 SVGIG (reference sequence). Trimming took 4 bases from V and 4 from J; bases not matched to a gene: 9. The CDR3 DNA follows: TGTGCCTGGAACCGGGACAGCATGGGCACCGGGGAGCTGTTTTTT. It is translated as CAWNRDSMGTGELFF. The entire variable domain, with the rest obtained from reference TRBV30 and TRBJ2-2, is as follows: SQTIHQWPATLVQPVGSPLSLECTVEGTSNPNLYWYRQAAGRGLQLLFYSVGIGQISSEVPQNLSASRPQDRQFILSSKKLLLSDSGFYLCAWNRDSMGTGELFFGEGSRLTVL.

J is TRBJ1-6 and V is TRBV12-3 or TRBV12-4; the D gene is possibly TRBD1 (5 bases). This CDR3 has 13 residues. The V gene lost 6 bases and the J gene lost 5 bases, with 8 bases spanning the gap. CDR3 sequence reads: CASRKTDNSPLHF. CDR3 nucleotide sequence: TGTGCCAGCAGGAAGACAGATAATTCACCCCTCCACTTT.

This chain joins TRBV7-6 and TRBJ1-5; D gene ambiguous. This CDR3 spans 12 amino acids. In germline, CDR1 is SGHVS, CDR2 FNYEAQ. Trimming took 5 bases from V and 4 from J, leaving 6 bases between them. The CDR3 here is CASSPGNQPQHF. The CDR3 nucleotides read TGTGCCAGCAGCCCCGGGAATCAGCCCCAGCATTTT.

This sequence joins TRBV7-2 and TRBJ2-5, with TRBD1 identical over 7 bases. CDR3 length: 15 amino acids. The ends lost 3 bases at V and 6 bases at J; junction bases unmatched: 10. Germline CDR1 and CDR2: SGHTA and FQGNSA. CDR3 nucleotides: TGTGCCAGCAGCTTCCGACAGGGTTCGGTAAAGACCCAGTACTTC. Amino acids: CASSFRQGSVKTQYF.

The V call is TRBV14, the J call TRBJ2-2; D not certain. The CDR3 is 15 residues long. Germline loops: CDR1 SGHDN, CDR2 FVKESK. V was cut by 2 bases and J by 4 bases, with 11 bases left in between. The CDR3, as DNA: TGTGCCAGCAGCCAATTATCTGGGATCACCGGGGAGCTGTTTTTT. Its translation is CASSQLSGITGELFF.